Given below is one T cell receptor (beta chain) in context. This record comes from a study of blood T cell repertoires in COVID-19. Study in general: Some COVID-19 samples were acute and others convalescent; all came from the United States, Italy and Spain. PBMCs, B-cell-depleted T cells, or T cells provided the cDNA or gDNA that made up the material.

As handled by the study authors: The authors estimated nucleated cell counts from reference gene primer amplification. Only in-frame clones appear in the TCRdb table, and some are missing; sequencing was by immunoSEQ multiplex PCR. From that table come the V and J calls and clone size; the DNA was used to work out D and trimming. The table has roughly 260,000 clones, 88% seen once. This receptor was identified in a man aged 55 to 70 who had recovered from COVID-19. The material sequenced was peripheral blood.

CDR3 residues: CAWMDYWGVVQYF. The CDR3, as DNA: TGTGCCTGGATGGATTATTGGGGGGTGGTGCAGTACTTC. V is TRBV30 and J is TRBJ2-7, with a possible D match to TRBD2 (6 bases). Germline assignment: CDR1 GTSNPN and CDR2 SVGIG (reference sequence). CDR3 length: 13 amino acids. Trimming shortened V by 4 bases and J by 9 bases, and 19 bases separated the two germline ends.